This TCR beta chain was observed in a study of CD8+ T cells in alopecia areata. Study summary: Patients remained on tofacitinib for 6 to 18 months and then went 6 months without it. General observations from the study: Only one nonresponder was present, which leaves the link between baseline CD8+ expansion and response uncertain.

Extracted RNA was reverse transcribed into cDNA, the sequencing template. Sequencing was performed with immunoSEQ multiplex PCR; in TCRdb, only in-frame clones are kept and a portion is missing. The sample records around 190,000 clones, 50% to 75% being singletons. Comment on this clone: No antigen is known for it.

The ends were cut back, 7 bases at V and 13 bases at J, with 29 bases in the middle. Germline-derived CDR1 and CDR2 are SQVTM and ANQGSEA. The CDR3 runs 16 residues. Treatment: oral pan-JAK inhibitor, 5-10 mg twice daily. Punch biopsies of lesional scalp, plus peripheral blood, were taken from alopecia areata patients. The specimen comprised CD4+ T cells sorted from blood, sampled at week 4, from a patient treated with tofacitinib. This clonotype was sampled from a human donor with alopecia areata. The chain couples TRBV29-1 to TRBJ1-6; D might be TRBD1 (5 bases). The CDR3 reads CSAPWGRAVEKRPLHF. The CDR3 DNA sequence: TGCAGCGCCCCCTGGGGCAGGGCCGTAGAGAAGAGGCCCCTCCACTTT.